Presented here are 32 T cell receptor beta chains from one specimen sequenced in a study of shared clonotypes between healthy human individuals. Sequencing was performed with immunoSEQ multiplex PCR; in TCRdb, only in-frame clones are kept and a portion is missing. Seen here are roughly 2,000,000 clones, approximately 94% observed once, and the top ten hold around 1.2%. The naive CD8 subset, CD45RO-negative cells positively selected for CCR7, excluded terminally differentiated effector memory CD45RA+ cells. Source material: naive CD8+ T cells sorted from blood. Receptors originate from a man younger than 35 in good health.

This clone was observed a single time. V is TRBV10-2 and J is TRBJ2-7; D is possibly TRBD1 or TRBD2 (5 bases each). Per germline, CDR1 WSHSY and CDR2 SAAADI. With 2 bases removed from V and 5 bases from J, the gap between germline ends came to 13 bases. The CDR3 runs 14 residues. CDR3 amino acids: CASSEGDLANEQYF. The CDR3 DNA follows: TGCGCCAGCAGTGAGGGGGACCTGGCGAACGAGCAGTACTTC.

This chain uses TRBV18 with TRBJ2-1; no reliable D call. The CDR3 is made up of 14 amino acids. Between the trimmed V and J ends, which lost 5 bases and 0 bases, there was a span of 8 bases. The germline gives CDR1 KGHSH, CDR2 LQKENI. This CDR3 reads CASSGVGSYNEQFF. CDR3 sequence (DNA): TGTGCCAGCTCAGGGGTTGGCTCCTACAATGAGCAGTTCTTC.

Written as DNA, the CDR3 is TGTGCCAGCAGTTTATATACGACTCTTTCCGGAGAGACCCAGTACTTC. Its protein is CASSLYTTLSGETQYF. The chain is built from TRBV28 and TRBJ2-5; D is uncertain. CDR3 length: 16 amino acids. Per germline, CDR1 MDHEN and CDR2 SYDVKM. V lost 1 base, J lost 4 bases, and 16 bases lay in between.

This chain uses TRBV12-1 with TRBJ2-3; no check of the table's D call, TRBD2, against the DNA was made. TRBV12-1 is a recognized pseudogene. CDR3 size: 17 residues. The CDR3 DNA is TGTGCCAGCAGCTTTGCTTGGCTAGCGGGATTTCCAGATACGCAGTATTTT. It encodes CASSFAWLAGFPDTQYF.

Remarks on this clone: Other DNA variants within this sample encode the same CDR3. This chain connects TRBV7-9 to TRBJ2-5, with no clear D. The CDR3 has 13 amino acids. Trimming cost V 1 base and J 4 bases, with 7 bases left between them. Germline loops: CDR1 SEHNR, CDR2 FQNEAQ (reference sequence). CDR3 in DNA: TGTGCCAGCAGCTTAGGGGTTGGAGAGACCCAGTACTTC. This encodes CASSLGVGETQYF.

DNA of the CDR3: TGTGCCAGCGATGAGGGGCAGTTGAACACTGAAGCTTTCTTT. It codes for CASDEGQLNTEAFF. The chain carries TRBV2 and TRBJ1-1; a weak D match, TRBD1 (5 bases). The V end lost 8 bases, the J end lost 0 bases, and 13 bases lay between the germline ends. Looked up from germline, CDR1 is SNHLY and CDR2 is FYNNEI. The CDR3 consists of 14 residues.

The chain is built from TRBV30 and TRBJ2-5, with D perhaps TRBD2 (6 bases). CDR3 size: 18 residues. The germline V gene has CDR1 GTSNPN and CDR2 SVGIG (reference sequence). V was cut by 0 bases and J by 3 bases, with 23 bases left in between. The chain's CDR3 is CAWSVSLGWGGVEETQYF. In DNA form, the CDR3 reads TGTGCCTGGAGTGTAAGCCTCGGATGGGGCGGGGTAGAAGAGACCCAGTACTTC.

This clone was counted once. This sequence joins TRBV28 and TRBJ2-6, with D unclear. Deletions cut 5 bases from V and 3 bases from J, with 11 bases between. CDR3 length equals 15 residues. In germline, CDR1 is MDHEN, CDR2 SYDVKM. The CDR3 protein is CASSPSAVGANVLTF. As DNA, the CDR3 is TGTGCCAGCAGTCCCAGCGCAGTTGGGGCCAACGTCCTGACTTTC.

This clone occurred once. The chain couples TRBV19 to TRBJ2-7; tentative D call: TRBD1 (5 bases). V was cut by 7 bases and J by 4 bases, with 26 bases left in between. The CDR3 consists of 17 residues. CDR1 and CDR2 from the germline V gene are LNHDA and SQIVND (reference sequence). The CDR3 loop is CASTELALDLREYEQYF. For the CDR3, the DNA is TGTGCCAGTACCGAGTTGGCCCTTGACCTCAGGGAATACGAGCAGTACTTC.

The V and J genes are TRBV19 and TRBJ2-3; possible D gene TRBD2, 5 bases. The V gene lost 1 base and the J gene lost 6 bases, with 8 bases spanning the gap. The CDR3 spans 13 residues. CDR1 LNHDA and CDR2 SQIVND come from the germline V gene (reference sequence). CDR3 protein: CASSIVGVDTQYF. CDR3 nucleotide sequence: TGTGCCAGTAGTATAGTCGGGGTCGATACGCAGTATTTT.

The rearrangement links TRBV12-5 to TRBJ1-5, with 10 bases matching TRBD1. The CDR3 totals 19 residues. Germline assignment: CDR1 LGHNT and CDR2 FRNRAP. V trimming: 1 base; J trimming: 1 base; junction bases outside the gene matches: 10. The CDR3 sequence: CASGLETSGTGESNQPQHF. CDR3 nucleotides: TGTGCTAGTGGTTTGGAAACTTCGGGGACAGGGGAGAGCAATCAGCCCCAGCATTTT.

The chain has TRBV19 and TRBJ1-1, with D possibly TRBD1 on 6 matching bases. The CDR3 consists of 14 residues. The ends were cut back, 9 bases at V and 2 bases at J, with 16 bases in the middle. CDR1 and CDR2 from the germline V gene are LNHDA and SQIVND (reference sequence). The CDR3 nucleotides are TGTGCCAGCACTGGGGCAGGGGTCAACACTGAAGCTTTCTTT. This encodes CASTGAGVNTEAFF.

CDR3 in amino acids: CASSQRLSGGAGVDEQYF. The CDR3 DNA reads TGCGCCAGCAGCCAGAGGCTTAGCGGGGGGGCCGGGGTCGACGAGCAGTACTTC. The J gene is TRBJ2-7, the V gene TRBV4-1; the match to TRBD2 covers 11 bases. The V and J ends lost 3 bases and 5 bases, in that order; junction bases with no gene match: 15. CDR3 length: 18 amino acids. In germline, CDR1 is MGHRA, CDR2 YSYEKL.

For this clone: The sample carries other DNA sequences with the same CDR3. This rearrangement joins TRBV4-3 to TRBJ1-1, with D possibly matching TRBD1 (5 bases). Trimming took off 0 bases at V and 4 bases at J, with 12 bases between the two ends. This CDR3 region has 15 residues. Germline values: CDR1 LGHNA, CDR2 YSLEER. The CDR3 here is CASSQDSGGGTEAFF. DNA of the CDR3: TGCGCCAGCAGCCAAGATTCCGGGGGAGGCACTGAAGCTTTCTTT.

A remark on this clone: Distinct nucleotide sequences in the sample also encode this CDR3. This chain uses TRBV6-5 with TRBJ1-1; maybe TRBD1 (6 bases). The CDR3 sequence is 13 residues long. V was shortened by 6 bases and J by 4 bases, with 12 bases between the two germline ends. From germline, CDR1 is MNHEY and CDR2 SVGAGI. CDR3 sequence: CASSPGGLTEAFF. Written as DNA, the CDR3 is TGTGCCAGCAGCCCGGGGGGGCTCACTGAAGCTTTCTTT.

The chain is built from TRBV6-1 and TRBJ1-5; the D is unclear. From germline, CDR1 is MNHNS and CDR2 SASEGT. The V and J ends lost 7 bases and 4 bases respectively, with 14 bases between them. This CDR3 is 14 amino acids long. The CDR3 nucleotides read TGTGCCAGCACCTGGTGGGGAGATAATCAGCCCCAGCATTTT. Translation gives CASTWWGDNQPQHF.

The CDR3 DNA sequence: TGCGCCAGCAGCCTTATCGGAGGGAGAGAGACCCAGTACTTC. It specifies CASSLIGGRETQYF. The rearrangement uses TRBV4-1 and TRBJ2-5, with D perhaps matching TRBD2 (6 bases). Germline CDR1 reads MGHRA; CDR2 reads YSYEKL. This CDR3 has 14 amino acids. The germline V and J ends were trimmed by 4 bases and 4 bases, with 13 bases remaining between them.

DNA of the CDR3: TGTGCCGGGGACAGTCCCTACGAGCAGTACTTC. This translates into CAGDSPYEQYF. J is TRBJ2-7 and V is TRBV30; TRBD1 matches at 7 bases. CDR1 and CDR2 from the germline V gene are GTSNPN and SVGIG (reference sequence). V lost 8 bases, J lost 2 bases, and 3 bases stayed unmatched. This CDR3 has 11 amino acids.

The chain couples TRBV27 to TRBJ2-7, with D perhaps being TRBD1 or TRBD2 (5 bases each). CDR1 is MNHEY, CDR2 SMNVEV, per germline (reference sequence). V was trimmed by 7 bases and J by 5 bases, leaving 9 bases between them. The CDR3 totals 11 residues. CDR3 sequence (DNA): TGTGCCAGCACCCGGGGCAACGAGCAGTACTTC. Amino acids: CASTRGNEQYF.

CDR3 loop: CASEGNLNNSPLHF. CDR3 nucleotide sequence: TGTGCCAGCGAGGGGAACCTTAATAATTCACCCCTCCACTTT. J is TRBJ1-6 and V is TRBV7-9; TRBD1 is a possible D gene (5 bases). The germline V gene has CDR1 SEHNR and CDR2 FQNEAQ (reference sequence). V was trimmed by 8 bases and J by 5 bases, leaving 13 bases between them. This CDR3 has 14 residues.

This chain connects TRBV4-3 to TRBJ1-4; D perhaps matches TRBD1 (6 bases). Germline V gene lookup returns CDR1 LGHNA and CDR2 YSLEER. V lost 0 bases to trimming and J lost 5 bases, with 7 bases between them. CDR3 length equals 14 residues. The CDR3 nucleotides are TGCGCCAGCAGCCAAGATGGACAGAATGAAAAACTGTTTTTT. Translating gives CASSQDGQNEKLFF.

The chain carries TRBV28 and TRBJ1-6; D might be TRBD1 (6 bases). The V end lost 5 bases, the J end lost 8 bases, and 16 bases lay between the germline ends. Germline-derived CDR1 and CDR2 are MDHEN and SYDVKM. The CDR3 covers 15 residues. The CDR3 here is CASSPSGELYSPLHF. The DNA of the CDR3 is TGTGCCAGCAGTCCGTCAGGGGAGTTGTATTCACCCCTCCACTTT.

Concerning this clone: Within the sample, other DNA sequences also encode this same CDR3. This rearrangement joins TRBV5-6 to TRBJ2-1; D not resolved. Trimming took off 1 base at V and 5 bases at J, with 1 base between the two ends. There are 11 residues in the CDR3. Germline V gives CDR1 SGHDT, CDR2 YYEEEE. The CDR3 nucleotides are TGTGCCAGCAGCTTGAACAATGAGCAGTTCTTC. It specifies CASSLNNEQFF. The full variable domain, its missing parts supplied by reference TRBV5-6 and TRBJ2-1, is DAGVTQSPTHLIKTRGQQVTLRCSPKSGHDTVSWYQQALGQGPQFIFQYYEEEERQRGNFPDRFSGHQFPNYSSELNVNALLLGDSALYLCASSLNNEQFFGPGTRLTVL.

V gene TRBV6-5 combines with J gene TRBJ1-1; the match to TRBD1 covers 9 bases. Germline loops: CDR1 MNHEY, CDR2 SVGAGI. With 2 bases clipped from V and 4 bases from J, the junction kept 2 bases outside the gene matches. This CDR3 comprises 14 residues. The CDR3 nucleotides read TGTGCCAGCAGTTACGGGACAGGGACCACTGAAGCTTTCTTT. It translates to CASSYGTGTTEAFF.

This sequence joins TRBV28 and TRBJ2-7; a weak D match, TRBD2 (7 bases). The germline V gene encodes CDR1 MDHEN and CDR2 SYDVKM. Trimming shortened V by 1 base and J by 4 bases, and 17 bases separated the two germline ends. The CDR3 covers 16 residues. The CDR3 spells CASSLSVGGPIYEQYF. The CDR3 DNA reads TGTGCCAGCAGTTTATCCGTGGGGGGGCCCATTTACGAGCAGTACTTC.

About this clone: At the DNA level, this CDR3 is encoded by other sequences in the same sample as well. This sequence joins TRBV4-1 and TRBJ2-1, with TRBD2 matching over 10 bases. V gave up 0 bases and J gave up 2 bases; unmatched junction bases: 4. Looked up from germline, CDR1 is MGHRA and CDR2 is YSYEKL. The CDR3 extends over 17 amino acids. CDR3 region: CASSQDGLAGAYNEQFF. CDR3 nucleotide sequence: TGCGCCAGCAGCCAAGATGGGCTAGCGGGGGCCTACAATGAGCAGTTCTTC.

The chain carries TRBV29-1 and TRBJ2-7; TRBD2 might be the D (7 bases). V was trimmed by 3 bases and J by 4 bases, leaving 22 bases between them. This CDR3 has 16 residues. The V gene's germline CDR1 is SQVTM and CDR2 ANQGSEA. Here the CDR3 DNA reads TGCAGCGTTGACGGATTGGAGGAGGGGGGGCCTTACGAGCAGTACTTC. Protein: CSVDGLEEGGPYEQYF.

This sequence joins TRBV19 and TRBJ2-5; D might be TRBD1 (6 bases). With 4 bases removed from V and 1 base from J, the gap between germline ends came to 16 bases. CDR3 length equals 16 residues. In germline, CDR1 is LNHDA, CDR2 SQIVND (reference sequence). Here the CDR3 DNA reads TGTGCCAGTAGTACTTTAATGGACAGCCTCCAAGAGACCCAGTACTTC. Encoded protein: CASSTLMDSLQETQYF. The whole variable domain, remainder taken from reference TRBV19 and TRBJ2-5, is DGGITQSPKYLFRKEGQNVTLSCEQNLNHDAMYWYRQDPGQGLRLIYYSQIVNDFQKGDIAEGYSVSREKKESFPLTVTSAQKNPTAFYLCASSTLMDSLQETQYFGPGTRLLVL.

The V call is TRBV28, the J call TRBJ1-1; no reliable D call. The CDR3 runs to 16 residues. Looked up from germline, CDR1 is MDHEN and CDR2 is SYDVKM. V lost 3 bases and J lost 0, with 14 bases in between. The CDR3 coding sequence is TGTGCCAGCAGTTTGGACGGGCGGCCATTGAACACTGAAGCTTTCTTT. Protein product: CASSLDGRPLNTEAFF.

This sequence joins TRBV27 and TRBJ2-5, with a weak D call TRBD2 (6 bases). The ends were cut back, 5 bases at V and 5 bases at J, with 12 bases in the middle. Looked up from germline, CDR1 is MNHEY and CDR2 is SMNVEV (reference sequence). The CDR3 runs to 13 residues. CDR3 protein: CASSPRGSETQYF. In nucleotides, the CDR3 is TGTGCCAGCAGTCCTCGGGGGTCCGAGACCCAGTACTTC.

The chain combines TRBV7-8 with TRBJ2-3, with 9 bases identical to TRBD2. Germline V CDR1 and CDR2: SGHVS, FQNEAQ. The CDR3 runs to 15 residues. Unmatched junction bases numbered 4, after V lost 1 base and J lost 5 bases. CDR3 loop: CASSLGTSVGDTQYF. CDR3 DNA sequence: TGTGCCAGCAGCTTAGGGACTAGCGTGGGAGATACGCAGTATTTT.

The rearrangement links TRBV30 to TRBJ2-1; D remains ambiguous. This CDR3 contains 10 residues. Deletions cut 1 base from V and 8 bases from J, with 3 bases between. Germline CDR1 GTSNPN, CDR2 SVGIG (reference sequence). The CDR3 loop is CAWSEDEQFF. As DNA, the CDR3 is TGTGCCTGGAGTGAGGATGAGCAGTTCTTC.